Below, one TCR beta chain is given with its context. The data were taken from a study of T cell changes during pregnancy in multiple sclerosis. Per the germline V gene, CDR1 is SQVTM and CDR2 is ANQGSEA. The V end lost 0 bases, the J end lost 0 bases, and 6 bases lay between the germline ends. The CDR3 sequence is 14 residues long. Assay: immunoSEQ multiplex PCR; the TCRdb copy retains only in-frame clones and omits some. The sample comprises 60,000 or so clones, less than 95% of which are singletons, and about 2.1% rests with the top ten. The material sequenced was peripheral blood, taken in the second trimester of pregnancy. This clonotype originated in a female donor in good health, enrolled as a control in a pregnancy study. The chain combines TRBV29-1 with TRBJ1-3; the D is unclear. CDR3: CSVEDSSSGNTIYF. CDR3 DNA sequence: TGCAGCGTTGAAGATTCGAGCTCTGGAAACACCATATATTTT.